The subject of this entry is one T cell receptor beta chain. The data were taken from a study of blood T cell repertoires in COVID-19. Study context: Sites in the United States, Italy and Spain provided acute and convalescent COVID-19 samples.

TCRdb's table, derived via immunoSEQ multiplex PCR, lists solely in-frame clones and lacks some. The sample lists roughly 72,000 clones, more than 70% occurring once. The specimen was peripheral blood. This receptor was obtained from a human donor in a cohort sampled during active COVID-19.

The CDR3 DNA follows: TGTGCCAGCAGTGCCCCTAGCGGGTTTGGCTACAATGAGCAGTTCTTC. Protein sequence: CASSAPSGFGYNEQFF. V usage is TRBV6-1 and J usage is TRBJ2-1; 8 bases agree with TRBD2. J lost 3 bases, V lost 4 bases, and 8 bases had no gene match. Per the germline V gene, CDR1 is MNHNS and CDR2 is SASEGT. The CDR3 is 16 amino acids.